This TCR beta chain appears in the sequencing data of a study of shared clonotypes between healthy human individuals (TCRdb year 2020). Describing the broader study: The cohort comprised a couple of women and a few men aged 18 to 49 years. Per donor, leukapheresis produced somewhere between about 0.94 and 9.5 billion PBMCs. To estimate repertoire size and how much clonotype sharing occurs between individuals, the study deeply sequenced the blood TCR repertoires of a handful of healthy adults. To increase sequencing depth and limit assay-specific biases, different laboratories used diverse techniques to prepare libraries and sequence TCR repertoires. Paper-wide results and their limitations: Because the study included only a small number of donors, the genetic and exposure-history diversity represented was limited. Based on pairwise subsampling, the degree of clonotype sharing among donors was expected to be affected by sequencing depth. Sampling was restricted to blood, and TCR repertoires in tissues likely differ from the TCR repertoires found in blood.

This clone was recorded only once. The clone's antigen remains unknown. Per-base quality was not reported, and no clone a single base away is much larger than it. Between the V and J ends, shortened by 2 bases and 0 bases respectively, the junction contains 10 bases. Looking up the germline V gene yields CDR1 SNHLY and CDR2 FYNNEI. The CDR3 spans 16 residues, from the cysteine through the phenylalanine. The DNA shown is the 48-base CDR3, in frame from base 1. Healthy HIV-negative adults with no recently reported acute infections or vaccinations were included as donors. Only Caucasian adults living in Nashville, Tennessee, USA were represented among the donors. For unsorted samples, tens of millions of PBMCs were counted, and genomic DNA was extracted using the QIAamp DNA Blood Mini kit. After blood collection by leukapheresis, PBMCs were isolated using Ficoll-Histopaque density gradient centrifugation and then cryopreserved in the vapor phase of liquid nitrogen.

Using the deep immunoSEQ assay, multiplex PCR amplified TCR CDR3 regions from genomic DNA. Extracted genomic DNA from each cell subset was spread evenly across all wells of several immunoSEQ 96-well plates, with each plate serving as a replicate. For unsorted PBMC, approximately 0.3 ug of genomic DNA, equivalent to tens of thousands of T cell genomes, went into each replicate PCR. Unsorted PBMC genomic DNA was sequenced across ten immunoSEQ deep assay plates. Purified libraries were quantified with a Qubit 3.0 fluorometer, sized on a Bioanalyzer 2100, and re-quantified with the KAPA Library Quantification kit. Each immunoSEQ 96-well plate was sequenced on its own single-read 150-cycle Illumina NextSeq 550 flow cell. The source study handled its data this way. Because only junctional sequences without quality scores were contained in the immunoSEQ output, filtering matching that applied to full-length reads could not be performed. To assign V/J genes and CDR3, sequences were annotated against IMGT germline references using PyIR, a Python wrapper for IgBLAST v1.9. Any read was removed if the V/J assignment was weak (E-value above 1e-6), the CDR3 was missing, or the read contained stop codons, out-of-frame junctions, or ambiguous translated residues. V3J clonotypes were defined as sequences sharing the same inferred V gene, J gene, and CDR3 amino acid sequence. Percentage overlap between repertoires was calculated by dividing the number of shared unique clonotypes by the size of the smaller repertoire. Richness of each repertoire was evaluated using RTK rarefaction, the Chao1 estimator, and Recon v2.1 estimates of unobserved clonotypes. TCRdb holds this immuneACCESS table with in-frame rearrangements only. Some clones are missing; in checked studies, unresolved V genes explain under half, and the rest has no known cause. V and J calls and clone size are copied from that table; D and trimming were computed from the DNA. This sample comprises 550,000 to 600,000 clones, about 80% of them detected only once. The ten largest make up around 12% of the sample.

Material for sequencing was PBMCs. The sequence joins TRBV2 to TRBJ1-4; no confident D gene assignment can be made. The TCR originated in a woman in her 40s in good health. Some clones in this sample may be carry-over from other donors' samples. The nucleotide sequence is TGTGCCAGCAGTGAAATGGGCGGGGCAACTAATGAAAAACTGTTTTTT. It encodes CASSEMGGATNEKLFF.